One T cell receptor beta chain is described in this entry. These data belong to a study of CXCR3-negative and CXCR3-positive naive CD8 T cells. Preparation of TRB cDNA libraries relied on 5' RACE carrying UMI labels. Following a re-call of the 5' RACE reads, TCRdb has one entry per CDR3 protein and lacks DNA. The sample table sets out tens of thousands of distinct CDR3 sequences. The clonotype originates from a human donor in good health. Some clones in this sample may be carry-over from other donors' samples. Specimen: naive CXCR3- CD8+ T cells from blood. Regarding subset: CD45RO-CCR7+CD27+CD95- naive CD8+ T cells lacking CXCR3 (TNR3-).

The CDR3 is CASSIEPDGYEQYF. The chain couples TRBV28 to TRBJ2-7. Germline values: CDR1 MDHEN, CDR2 SYDVKM. This CDR3 has 14 residues.